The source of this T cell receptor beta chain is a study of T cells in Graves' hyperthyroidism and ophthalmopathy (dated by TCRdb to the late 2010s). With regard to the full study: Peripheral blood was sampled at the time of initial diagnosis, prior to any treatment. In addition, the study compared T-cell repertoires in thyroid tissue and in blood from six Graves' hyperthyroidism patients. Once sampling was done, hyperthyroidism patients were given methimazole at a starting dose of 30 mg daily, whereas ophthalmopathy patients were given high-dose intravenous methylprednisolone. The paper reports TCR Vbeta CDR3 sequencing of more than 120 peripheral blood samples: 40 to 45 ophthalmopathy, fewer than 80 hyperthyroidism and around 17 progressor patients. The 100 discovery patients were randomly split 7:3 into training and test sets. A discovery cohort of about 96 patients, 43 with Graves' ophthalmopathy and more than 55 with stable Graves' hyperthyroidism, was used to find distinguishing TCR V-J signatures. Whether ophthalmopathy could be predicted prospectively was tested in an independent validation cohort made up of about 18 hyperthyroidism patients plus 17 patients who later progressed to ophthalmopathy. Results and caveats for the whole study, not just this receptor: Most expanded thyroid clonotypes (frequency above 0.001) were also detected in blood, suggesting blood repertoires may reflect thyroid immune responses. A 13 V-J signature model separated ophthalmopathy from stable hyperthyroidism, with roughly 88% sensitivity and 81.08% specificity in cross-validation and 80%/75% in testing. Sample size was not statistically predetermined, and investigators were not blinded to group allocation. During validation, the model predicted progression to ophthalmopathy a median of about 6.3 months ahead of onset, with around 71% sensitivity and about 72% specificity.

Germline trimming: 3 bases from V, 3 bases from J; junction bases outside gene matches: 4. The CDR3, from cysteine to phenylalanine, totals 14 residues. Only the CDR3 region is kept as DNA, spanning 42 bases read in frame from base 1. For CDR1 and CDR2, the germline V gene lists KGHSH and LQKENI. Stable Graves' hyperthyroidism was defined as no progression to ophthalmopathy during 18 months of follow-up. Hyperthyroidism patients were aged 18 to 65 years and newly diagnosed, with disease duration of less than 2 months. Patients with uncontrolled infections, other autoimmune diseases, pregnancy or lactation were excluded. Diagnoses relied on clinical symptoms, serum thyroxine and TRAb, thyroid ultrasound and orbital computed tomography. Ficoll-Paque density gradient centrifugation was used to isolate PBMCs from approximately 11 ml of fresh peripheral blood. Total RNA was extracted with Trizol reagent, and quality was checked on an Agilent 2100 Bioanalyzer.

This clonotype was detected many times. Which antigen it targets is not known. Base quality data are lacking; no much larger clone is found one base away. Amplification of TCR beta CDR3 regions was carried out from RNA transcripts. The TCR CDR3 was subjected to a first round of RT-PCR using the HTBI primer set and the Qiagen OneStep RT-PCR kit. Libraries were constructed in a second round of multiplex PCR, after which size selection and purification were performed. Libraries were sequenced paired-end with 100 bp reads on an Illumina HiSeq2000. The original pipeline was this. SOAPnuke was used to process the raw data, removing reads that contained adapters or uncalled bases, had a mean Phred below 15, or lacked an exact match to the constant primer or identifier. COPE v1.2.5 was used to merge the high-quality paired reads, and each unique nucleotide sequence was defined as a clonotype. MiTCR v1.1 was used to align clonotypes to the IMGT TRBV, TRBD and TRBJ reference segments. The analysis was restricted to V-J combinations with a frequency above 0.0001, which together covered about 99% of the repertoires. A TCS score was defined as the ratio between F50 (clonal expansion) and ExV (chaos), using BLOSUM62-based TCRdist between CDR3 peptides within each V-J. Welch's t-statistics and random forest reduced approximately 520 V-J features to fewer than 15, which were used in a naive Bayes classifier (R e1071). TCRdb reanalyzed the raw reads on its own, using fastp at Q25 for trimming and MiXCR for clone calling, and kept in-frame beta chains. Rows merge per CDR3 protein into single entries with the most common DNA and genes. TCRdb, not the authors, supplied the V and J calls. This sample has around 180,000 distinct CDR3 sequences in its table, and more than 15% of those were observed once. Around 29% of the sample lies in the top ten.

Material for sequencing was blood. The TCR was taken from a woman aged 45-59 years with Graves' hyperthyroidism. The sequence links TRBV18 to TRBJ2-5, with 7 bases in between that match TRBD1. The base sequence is TGTGCCAGCTCACCCGGGACAGCAGAAGAGACCCAGTACTTC. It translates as CASSPGTAEETQYF.